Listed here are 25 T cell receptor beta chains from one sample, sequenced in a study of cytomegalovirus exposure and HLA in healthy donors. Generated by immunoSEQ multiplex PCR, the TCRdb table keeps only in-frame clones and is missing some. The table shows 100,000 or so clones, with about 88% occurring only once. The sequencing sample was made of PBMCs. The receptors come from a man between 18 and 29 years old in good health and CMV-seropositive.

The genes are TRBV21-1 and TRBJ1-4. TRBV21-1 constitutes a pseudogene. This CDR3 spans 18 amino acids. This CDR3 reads CASSKAGRGWTTNEKLFF. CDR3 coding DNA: TGTGCCAGCAGCAAAGCGGGGAGGGGCTGGACAACTAATGAAAAACTGTTTTTT.

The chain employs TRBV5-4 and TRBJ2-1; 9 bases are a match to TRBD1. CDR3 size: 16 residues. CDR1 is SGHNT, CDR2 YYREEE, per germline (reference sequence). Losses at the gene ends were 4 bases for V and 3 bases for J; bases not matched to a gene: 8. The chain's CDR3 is CASSGGQGIFYNEQFF. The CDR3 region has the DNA TGTGCCAGCAGCGGCGGACAGGGGATTTTCTACAATGAGCAGTTCTTC.

The CDR3, as DNA: TGCGCCAGCAGCCAAGGACAGGGTAGGGGCAATGAGCAGTTCTTC. Protein product: CASSQGQGRGNEQFF. The chain couples TRBV4-1 to TRBJ2-1, with 7 positions matching TRBD1. CDR3 length: 15 amino acids. Germline lookup yields CDR1 MGHRA and CDR2 YSYEKL. V was clipped by 1 base and J by 6 bases; unmatched bases: 6.

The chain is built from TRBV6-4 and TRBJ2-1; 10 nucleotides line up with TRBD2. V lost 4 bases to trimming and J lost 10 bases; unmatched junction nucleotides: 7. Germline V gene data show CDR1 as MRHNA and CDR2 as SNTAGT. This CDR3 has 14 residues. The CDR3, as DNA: TGTGCCAGCAGTGCCAGCGGGGGGGCCTACGAGCAGTTCTTC. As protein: CASSASGGAYEQFF.

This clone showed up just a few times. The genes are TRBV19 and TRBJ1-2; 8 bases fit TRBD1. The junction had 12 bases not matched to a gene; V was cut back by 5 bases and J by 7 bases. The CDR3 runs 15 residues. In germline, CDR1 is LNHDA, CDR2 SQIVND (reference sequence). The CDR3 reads CASSPQDRGSGGYTF. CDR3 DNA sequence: TGTGCCAGTAGTCCCCAAGACAGGGGCTCGGGTGGCTACACCTTC.

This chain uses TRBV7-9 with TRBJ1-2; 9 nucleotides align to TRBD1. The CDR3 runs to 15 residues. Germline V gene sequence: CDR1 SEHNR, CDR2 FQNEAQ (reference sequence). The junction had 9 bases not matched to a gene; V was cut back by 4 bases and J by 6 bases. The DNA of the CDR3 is TGTGCCAGCAGCTCAGCCGGGACAGGGCGGGATGGCTACACCTTC. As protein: CASSSAGTGRDGYTF. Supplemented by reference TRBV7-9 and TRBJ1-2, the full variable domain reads DTGVSQNPRHKITKRGQNVTFRCDPISEHNRLYWYRQTLGQGPEFLTYFQNEAQLEKSRLLSDRFSAERPKGSFSTLEIQRTEQGDSAMYLCASSSAGTGRDGYTFGSGTRLTVV.

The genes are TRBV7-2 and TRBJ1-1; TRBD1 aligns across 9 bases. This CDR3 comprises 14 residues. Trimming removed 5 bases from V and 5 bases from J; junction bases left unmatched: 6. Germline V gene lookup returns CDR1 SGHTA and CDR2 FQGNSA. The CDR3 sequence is CASSQTGGWTEAFF. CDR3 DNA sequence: TGTGCCAGCAGCCAAACAGGGGGCTGGACTGAAGCTTTCTTT.

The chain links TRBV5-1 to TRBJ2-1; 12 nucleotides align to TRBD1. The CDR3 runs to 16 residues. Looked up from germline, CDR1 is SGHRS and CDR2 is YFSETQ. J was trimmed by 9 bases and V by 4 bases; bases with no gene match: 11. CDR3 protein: CASSKGTGGVVSEQFF. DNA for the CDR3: TGCGCCAGCAGCAAAGGGACAGGGGGCGTTGTTAGTGAGCAGTTCTTC.

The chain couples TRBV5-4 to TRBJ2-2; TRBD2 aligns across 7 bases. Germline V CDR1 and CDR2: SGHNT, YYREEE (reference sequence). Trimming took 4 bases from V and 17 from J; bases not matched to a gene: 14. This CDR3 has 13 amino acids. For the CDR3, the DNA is TGTGCCAGCAGCAACAGCGGGGCGGGGCGCTTTTTTTTT. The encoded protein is CASSNSGAGRFFF.

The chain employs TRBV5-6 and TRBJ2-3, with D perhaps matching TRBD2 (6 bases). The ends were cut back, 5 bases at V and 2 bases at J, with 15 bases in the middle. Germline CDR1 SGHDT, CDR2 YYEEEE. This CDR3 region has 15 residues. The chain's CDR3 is CASRGLQHSTDTQYF. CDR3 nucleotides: TGTGCCAGCAGGGGACTCCAACATTCCACAGATACGCAGTATTTT.

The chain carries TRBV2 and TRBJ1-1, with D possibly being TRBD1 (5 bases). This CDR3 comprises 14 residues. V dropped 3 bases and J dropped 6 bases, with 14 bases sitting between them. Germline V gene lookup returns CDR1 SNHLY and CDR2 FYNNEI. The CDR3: CASSDTQGSPEAFF. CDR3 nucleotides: TGTGCCAGCAGTGATACCCAGGGAAGTCCTGAAGCTTTCTTT. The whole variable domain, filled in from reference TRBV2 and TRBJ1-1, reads EPEVTQTPSHQVTQMGQEVILRCVPISNHLYFYWYRQILGQKVEFLVSFYNNEISEKSEIFDDQFSVERPDGSNFTLKIRSTKLEDSAMYFCASSDTQGSPEAFFGQGTRLTVV.

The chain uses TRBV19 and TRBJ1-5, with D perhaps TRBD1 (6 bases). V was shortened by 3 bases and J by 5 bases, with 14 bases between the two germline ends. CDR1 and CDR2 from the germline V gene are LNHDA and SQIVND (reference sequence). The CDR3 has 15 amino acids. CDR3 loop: CASSMFTGQHQPQHF. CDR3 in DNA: TGTGCCAGTAGTATGTTTACAGGGCAACATCAGCCCCAGCATTTT.

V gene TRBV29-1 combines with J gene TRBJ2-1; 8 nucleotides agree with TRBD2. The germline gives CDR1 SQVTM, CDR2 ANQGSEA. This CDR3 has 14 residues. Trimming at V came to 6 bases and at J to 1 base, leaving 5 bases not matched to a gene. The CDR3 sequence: CSVTGGESYNEQFF. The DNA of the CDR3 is TGCAGCGTCACCGGGGGGGAGTCCTACAATGAGCAGTTCTTC.

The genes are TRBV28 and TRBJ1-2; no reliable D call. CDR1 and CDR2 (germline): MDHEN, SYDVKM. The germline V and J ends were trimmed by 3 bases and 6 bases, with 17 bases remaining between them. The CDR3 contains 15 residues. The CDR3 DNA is TGTGCCAGCAGTTTCCTCGCGGCCCATCGAGATGGCTACACCTTC. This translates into CASSFLAAHRDGYTF.

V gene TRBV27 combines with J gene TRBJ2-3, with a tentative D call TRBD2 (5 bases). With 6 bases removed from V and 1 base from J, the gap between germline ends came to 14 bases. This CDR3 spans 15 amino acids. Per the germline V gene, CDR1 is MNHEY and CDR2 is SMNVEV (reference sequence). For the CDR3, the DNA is TGTGCCAGCAGCAGTCGGGGAACAGGCACAGATACGCAGTATTTT. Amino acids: CASSSRGTGTDTQYF.

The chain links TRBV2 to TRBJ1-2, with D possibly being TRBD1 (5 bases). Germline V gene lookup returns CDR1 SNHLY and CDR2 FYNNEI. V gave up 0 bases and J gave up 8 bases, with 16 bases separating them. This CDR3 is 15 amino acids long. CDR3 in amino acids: CASSEALPQGRGYTF. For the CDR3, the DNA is TGTGCCAGCAGTGAAGCGCTTCCCCAGGGTCGGGGCTACACCTTC.

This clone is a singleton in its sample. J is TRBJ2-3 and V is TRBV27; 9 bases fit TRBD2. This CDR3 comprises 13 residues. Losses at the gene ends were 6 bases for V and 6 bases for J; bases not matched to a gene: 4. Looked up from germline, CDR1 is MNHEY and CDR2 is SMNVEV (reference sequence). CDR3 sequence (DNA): TGTGCCAGCAGGGTAGCGGGAGCTGATACGCAGTATTTT. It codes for CASRVAGADTQYF.

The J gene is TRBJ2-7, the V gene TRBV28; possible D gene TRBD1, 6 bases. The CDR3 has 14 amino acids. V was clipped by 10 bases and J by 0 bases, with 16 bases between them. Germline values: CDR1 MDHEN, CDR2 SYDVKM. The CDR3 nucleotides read TGTGCCACCATAAGAGGGGGAGTCTCCTACGAGCAGTACTTC. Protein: CATIRGGVSYEQYF.

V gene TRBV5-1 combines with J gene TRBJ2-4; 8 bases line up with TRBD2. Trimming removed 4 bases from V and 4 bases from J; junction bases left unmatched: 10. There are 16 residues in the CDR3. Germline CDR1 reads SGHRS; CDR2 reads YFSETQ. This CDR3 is CASSPFAGGLKNIQYF. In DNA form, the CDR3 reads TGCGCCAGCAGCCCGTTCGCGGGGGGCCTTAAAAACATTCAGTACTTC.

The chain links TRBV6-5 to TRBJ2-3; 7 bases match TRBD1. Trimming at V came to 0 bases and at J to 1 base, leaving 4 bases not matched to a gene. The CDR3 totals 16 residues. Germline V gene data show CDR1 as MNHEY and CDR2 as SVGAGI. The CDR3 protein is CASSYSAGGRTDTQYF. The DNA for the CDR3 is TGTGCCAGCAGTTACTCGGCAGGGGGTCGCACAGATACGCAGTATTTT.

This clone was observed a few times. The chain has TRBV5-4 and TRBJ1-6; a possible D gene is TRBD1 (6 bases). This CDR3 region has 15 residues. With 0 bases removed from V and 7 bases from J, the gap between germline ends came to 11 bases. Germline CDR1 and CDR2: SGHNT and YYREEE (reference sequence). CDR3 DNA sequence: TGTGCCAGCAGCTTGGGTCCAGGGGACAATTCACCCCTCCACTTT. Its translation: CASSLGPGDNSPLHF.

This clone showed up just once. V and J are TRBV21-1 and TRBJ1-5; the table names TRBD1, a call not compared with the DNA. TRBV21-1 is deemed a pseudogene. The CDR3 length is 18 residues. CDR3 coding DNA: TGTGCCAGCAGCAAAACGGGAACGGACAGGGGAAAAAATCAGCCCCAGCATTTT. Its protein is CASSKTGTDRGKNQPQHF.

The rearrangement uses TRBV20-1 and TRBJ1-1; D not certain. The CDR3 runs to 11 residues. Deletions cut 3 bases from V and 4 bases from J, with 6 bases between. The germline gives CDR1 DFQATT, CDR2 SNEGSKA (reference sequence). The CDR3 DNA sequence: TGCAGTGCTAGTTTCTCCACTGAAGCTTTCTTT. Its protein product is CSASFSTEAFF.

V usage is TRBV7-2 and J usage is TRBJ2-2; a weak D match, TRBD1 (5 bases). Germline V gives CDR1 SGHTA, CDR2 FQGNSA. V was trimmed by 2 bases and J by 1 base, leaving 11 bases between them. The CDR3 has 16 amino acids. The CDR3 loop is CASSLQAGQNTGELFF. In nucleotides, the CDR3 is TGTGCCAGCAGCTTACAGGCAGGACAGAACACCGGGGAGCTGTTTTTT.

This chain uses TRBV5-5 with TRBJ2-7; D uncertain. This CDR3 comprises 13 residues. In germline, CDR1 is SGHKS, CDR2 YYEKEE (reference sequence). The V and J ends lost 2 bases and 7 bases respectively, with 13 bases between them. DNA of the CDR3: TGTGCCAGCAGCTTCTCGACTTTCGGGGAGCAGTACTTC. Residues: CASSFSTFGEQYF.